One TCR beta chain is described in this entry. Germline lookup yields CDR1 SQVTM and CDR2 ANQGSEA. Unmatched junction bases numbered 5, after V lost 4 bases and J lost 3 bases. The CDR3 is 13 amino acids. TCRdb itself ran the RT-PCR reads through MiXCR, one entry per CDR3 protein. Of approximately 150,000 distinct CDR3 sequences in the sample, 24% were seen once. These data belong to a study of patients and donors after allogeneic stem cell transplantation. This sequence was found in a human donor who was either an allogeneic HSCT recipient or a stem cell or donor lymphocyte infusion donor (not recorded which). It is not recorded whose cells these are; they may come from a transplant donor. Sequencing was carried out using blood, either unsorted or a sorted T cell fraction (not recorded which). This chain joins TRBV29-1 and TRBJ2-5; 7 bases align to TRBD1. The CDR3 spells CSVAGQLKETQYF. For the CDR3, the DNA is TGCAGCGTTGCGGGACAGCTCAAAGAGACCCAGTACTTC.